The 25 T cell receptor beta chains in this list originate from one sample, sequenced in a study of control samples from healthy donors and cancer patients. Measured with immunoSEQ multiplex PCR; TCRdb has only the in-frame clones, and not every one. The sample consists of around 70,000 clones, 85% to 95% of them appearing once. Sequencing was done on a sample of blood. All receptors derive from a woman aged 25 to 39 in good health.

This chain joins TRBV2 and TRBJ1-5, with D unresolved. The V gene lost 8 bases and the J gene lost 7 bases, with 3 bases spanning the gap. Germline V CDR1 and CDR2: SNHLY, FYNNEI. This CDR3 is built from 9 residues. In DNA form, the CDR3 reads TGTGCCAGCGGACAGCCCCAGCATTTT. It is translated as CASGQPQHF.

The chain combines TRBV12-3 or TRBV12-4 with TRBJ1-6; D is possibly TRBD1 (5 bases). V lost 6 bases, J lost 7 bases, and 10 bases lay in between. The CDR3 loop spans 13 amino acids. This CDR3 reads CASRPGANSPLHF. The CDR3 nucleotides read TGTGCCAGCAGACCCGGGGCGAATTCACCCCTCCACTTT.

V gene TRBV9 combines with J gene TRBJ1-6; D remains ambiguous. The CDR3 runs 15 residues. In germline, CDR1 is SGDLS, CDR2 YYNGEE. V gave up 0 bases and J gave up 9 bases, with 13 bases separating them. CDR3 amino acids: CASSVGVDRGSPLHF. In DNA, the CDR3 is TGTGCCAGCAGCGTAGGAGTGGATCGGGGTTCACCCCTCCACTTT.

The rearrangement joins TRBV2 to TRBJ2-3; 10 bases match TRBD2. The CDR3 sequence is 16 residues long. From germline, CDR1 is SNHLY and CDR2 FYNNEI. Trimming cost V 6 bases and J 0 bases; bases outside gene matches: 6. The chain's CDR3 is CASSKLAGRSTDTQYF. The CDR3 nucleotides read TGTGCCAGCAGCAAACTAGCGGGGCGTAGCACAGATACGCAGTATTTT.

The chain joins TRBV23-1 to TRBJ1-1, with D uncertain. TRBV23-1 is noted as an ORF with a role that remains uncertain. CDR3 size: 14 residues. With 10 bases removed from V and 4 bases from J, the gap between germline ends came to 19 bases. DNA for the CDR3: TGCGCCACTCCCAGCCACTACTCCGGCACTGAAGCTTTCTTT. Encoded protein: CATPSHYSGTEAFF.

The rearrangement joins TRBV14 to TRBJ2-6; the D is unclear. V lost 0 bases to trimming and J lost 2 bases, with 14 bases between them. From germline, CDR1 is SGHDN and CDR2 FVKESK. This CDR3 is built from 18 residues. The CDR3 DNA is TGTGCCAGCAGCCAAGACCTAATTGCAGGTGCTGGGGCCAACGTCCTGACTTTC. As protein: CASSQDLIAGAGANVLTF. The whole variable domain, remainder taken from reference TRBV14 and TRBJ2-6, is EAGVTQFPSHSVIEKGQTVTLRCDPISGHDNLYWYRRVMGKEIKFLLHFVKESKQDESGMPNNRFLAERTGGTYSTLKVQPAELEDSGVYFCASSQDLIAGAGANVLTFGAGSRLTVL.

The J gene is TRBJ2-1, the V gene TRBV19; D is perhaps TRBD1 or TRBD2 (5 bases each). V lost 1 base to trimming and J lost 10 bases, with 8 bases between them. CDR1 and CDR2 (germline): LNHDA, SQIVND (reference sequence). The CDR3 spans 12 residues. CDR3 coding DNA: TGTGCCAGTAGTATAGCGGGGACGGAGCAGTTCTTC. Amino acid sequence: CASSIAGTEQFF.

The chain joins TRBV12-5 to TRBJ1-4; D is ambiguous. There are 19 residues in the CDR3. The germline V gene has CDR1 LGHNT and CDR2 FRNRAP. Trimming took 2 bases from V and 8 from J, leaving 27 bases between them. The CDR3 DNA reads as TGTGCTAGTGGTTTGTTGAGTTTTTATAGGTTGCGGCGTTTAGAAAAACTGTTTTTT. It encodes CASGLLSFYRLRRLEKLFF.

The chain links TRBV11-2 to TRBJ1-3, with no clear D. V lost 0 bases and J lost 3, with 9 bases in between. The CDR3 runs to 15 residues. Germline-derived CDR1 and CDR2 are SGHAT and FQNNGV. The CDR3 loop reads CASSLEYVGGNTIYF. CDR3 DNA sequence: TGTGCCAGCAGCTTAGAATACGTAGGTGGAAACACCATATATTTT. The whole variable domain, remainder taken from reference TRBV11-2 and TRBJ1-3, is EAGVAQSPRYKIIEKRQSVAFWCNPISGHATLYWYQQILGQGPKLLIQFQNNGVVDDSQLPKDRFSAERLKGVDSTLKIQPAKLEDSAVYLCASSLEYVGGNTIYFGEGSWLTVV.

Written as DNA, the CDR3 is TGTGCCAGCTCCATCTTGGACACATTGGATTATGGCTACACCTTC. This encodes CASSILDTLDYGYTF. The gene calls are TRBV5-4 and TRBJ1-2; possible D gene TRBD1, 5 bases. Germline V gene data show CDR1 as SGHNT and CDR2 as YYREEE (reference sequence). This CDR3 has 15 residues. Between the trimmed V and J ends, which lost 7 bases and 5 bases, there was a span of 21 bases.

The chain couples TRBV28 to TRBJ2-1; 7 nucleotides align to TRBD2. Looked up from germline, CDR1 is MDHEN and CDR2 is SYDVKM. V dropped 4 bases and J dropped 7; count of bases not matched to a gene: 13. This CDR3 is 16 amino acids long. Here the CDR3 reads CASSSQRGRGGNEQFF. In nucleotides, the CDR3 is TGTGCCAGCAGTTCCCAAAGGGGACGGGGAGGGAATGAGCAGTTCTTC.

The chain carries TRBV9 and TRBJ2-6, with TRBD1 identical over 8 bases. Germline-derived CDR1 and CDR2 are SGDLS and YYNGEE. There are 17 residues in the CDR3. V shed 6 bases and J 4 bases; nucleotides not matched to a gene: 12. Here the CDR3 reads CASTRRDRFSGANVLTF. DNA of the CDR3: TGTGCCAGCACCCGCCGGGACAGGTTTTCCGGGGCCAACGTCCTGACTTTC.

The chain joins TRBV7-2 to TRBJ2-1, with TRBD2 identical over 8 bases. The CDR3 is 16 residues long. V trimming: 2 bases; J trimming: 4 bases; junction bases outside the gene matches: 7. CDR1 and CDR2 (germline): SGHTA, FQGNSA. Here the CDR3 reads CASSLSLAGKYNEQFF. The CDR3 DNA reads TGTGCCAGCAGCTTATCCTTAGCGGGGAAATACAATGAGCAGTTCTTC.

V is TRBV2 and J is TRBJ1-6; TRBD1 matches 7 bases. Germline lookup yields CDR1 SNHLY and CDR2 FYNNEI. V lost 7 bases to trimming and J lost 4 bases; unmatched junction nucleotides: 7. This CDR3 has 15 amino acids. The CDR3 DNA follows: TGTGCCAGCACGATCCGGGACAGTTATAATTCACCCCTCCACTTT. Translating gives CASTIRDSYNSPLHF. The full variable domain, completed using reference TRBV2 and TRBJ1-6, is EPEVTQTPSHQVTQMGQEVILRCVPISNHLYFYWYRQILGQKVEFLVSFYNNEISEKSEIFDDQFSVERPDGSNFTLKIRSTKLEDSAMYFCASTIRDSYNSPLHFGNGTRLTVT.

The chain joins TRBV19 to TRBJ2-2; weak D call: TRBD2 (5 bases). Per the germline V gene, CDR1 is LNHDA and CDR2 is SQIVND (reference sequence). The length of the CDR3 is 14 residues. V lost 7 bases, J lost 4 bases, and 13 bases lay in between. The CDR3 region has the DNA TGTGCCAGTAAGCAGAGGGAGATCACCGGGGAGCTGTTTTTT. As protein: CASKQREITGELFF.

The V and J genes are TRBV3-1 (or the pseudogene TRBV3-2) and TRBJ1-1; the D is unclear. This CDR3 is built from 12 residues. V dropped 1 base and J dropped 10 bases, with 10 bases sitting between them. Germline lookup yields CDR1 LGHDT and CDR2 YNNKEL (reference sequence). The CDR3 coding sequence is TGTGCCAGCAGCCAAGTGTCGACCGGAGCTTTCTTT. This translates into CASSQVSTGAFF.

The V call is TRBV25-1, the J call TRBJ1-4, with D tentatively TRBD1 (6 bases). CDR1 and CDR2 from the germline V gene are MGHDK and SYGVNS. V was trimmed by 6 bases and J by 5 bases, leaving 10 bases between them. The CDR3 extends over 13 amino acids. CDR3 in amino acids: CASRLGTNEKLFF. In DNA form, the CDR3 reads TGTGCCAGCAGACTAGGGACAAATGAAAAACTGTTTTTT.

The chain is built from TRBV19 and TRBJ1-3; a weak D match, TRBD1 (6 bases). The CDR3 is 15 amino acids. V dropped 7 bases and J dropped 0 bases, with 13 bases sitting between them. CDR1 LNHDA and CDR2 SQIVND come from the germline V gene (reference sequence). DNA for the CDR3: TGTGCCAGTACTCCGGACAGCACCTCTGGAAACACCATATATTTT. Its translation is CASTPDSTSGNTIYF.

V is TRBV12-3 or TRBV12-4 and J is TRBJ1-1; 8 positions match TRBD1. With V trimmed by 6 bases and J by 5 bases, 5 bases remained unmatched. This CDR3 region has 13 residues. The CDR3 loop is CASSGTGRTEAFF. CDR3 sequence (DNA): TGTGCCAGCAGCGGGACAGGAAGGACTGAAGCTTTCTTT.

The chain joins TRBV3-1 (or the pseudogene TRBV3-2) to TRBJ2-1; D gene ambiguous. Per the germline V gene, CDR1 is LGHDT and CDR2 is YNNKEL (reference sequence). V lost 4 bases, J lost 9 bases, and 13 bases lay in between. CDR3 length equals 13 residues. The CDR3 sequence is CASSLPTGSEQFF. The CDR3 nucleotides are TGTGCCAGCAGCCTCCCGACTGGGTCTGAGCAGTTCTTC.

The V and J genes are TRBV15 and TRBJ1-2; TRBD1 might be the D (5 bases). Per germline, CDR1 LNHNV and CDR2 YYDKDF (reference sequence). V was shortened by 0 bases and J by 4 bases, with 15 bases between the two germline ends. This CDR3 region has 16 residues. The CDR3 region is CATSRDSLLGTYGYTF. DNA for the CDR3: TGTGCCACCAGCAGAGATTCCTTACTGGGGACCTATGGCTACACCTTC.

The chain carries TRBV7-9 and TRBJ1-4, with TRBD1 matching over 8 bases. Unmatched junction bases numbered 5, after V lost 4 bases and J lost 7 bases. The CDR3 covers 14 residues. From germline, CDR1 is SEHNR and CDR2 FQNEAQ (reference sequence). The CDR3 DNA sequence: TGTGCCAGCAGCTCGGACAGGGACAGTGAAAAACTGTTTTTT. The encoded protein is CASSSDRDSEKLFF.

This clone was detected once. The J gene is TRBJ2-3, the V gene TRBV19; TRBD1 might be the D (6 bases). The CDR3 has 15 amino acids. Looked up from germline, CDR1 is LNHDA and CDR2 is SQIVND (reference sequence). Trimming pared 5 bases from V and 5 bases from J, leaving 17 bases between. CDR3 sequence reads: CASSSGQPVLDTQYF. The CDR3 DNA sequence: TGTGCCAGTAGTTCTGGACAGCCCGTTTTAGATACGCAGTATTTT.

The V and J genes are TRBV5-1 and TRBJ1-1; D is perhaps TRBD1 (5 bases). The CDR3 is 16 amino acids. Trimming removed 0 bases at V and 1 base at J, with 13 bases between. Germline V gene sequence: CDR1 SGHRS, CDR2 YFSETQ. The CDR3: CASSLADSTSNTEAFF. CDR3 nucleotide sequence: TGCGCCAGCAGCTTGGCTGACAGTACATCGAACACTGAAGCTTTCTTT.

The CDR3 here is CASSFGTSEDEQFF. As DNA, the CDR3 is TGCGCCAGCAGCTTCGGGACTAGCGAAGATGAGCAGTTCTTC. This chain connects TRBV5-1 to TRBJ2-1, with 10 bases matching TRBD2. The CDR3 is 14 residues long. CDR1 and CDR2 from the germline V gene are SGHRS and YFSETQ. Unmatched junction bases numbered 4, after V lost 2 bases and J lost 8 bases.